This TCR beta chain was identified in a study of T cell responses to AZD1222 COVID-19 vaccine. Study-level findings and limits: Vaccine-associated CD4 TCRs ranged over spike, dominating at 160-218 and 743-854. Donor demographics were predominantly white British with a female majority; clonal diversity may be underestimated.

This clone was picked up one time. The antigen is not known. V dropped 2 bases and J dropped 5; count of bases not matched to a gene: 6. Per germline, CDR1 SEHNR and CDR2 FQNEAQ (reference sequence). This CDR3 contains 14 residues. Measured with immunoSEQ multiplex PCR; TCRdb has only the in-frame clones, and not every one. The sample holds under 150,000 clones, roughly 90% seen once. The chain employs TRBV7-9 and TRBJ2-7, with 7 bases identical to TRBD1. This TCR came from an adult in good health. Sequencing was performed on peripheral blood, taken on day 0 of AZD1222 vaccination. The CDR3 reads CASSLKGAGNEQYF. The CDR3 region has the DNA TGTGCCAGCAGCTTAAAGGGGGCCGGGAACGAGCAGTACTTC.